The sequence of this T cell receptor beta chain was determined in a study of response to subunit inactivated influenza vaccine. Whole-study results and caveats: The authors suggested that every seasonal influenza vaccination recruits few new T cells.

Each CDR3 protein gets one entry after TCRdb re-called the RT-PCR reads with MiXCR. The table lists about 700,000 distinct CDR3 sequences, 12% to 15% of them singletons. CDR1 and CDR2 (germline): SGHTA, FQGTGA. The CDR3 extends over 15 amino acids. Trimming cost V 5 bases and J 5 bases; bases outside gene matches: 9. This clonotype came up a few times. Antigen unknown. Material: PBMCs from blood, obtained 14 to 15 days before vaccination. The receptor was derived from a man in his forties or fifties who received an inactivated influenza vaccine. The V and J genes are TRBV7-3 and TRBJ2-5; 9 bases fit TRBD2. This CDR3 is CASSPHSGSWETQYF. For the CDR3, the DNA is TGTGCCAGCAGCCCTCATAGCGGGAGTTGGGAGACCCAGTACTTC.